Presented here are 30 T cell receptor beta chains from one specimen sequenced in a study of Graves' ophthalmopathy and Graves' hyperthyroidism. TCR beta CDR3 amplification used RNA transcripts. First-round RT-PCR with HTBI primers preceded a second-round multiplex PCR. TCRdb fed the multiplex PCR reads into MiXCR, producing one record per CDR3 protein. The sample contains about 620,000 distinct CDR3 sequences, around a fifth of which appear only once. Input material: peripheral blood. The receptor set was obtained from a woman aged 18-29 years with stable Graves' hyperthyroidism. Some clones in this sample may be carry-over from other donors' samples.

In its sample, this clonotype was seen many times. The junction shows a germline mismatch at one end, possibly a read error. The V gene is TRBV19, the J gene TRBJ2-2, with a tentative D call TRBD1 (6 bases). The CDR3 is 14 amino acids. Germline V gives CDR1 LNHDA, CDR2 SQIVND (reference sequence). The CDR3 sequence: CAGRAQGNTGELFF. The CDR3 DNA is TGTGCCGGTAGAGCACAGGGTAACACCGGGGAGCTGTTTTTT.

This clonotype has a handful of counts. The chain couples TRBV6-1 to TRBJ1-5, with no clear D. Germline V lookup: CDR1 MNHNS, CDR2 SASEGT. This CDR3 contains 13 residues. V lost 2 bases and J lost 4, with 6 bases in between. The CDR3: CASSEPFNQPQHF. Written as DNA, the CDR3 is TGTGCCAGCAGTGAACCGTTTAATCAGCCCCAGCATTTT.

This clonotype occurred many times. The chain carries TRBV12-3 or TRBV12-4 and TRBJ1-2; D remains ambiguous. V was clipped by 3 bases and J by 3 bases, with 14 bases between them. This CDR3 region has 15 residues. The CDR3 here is CASSLPASGHYGYTF. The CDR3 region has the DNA TGTGCCAGCAGTTTGCCGGCCTCCGGCCACTATGGCTACACCTTC.

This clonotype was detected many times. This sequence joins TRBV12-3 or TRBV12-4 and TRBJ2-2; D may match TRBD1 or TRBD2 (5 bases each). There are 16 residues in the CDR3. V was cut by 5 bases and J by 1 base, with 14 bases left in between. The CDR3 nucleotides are TGTGCCAGCAGTCCAGGGTGGGGGAAGAACACCGGGGAGCTGTTTTTT. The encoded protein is CASSPGWGKNTGELFF.

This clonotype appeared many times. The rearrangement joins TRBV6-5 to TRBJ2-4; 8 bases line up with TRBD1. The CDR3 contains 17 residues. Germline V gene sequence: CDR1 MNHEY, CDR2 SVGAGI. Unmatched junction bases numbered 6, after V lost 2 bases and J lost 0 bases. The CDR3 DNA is TGTGCCAGCAGTTACAGCAGGACAGGGTTAGCCAAAAACATTCAGTACTTC. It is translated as CASSYSRTGLAKNIQYF.

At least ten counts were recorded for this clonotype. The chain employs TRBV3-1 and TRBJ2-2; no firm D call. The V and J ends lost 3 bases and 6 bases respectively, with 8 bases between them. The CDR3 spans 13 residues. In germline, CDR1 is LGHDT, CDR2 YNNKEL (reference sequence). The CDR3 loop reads CASSQRGAGELFF. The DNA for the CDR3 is TGTGCCAGCAGCCAGCGAGGCGCCGGGGAGCTGTTTTTT.

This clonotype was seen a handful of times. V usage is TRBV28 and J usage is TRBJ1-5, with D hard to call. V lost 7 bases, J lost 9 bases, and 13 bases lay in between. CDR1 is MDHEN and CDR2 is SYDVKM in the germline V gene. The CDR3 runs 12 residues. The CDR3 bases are TGTGCCAGCAACACCCGGGGAATGCCCCAGCATTTT. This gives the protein CASNTRGMPQHF.

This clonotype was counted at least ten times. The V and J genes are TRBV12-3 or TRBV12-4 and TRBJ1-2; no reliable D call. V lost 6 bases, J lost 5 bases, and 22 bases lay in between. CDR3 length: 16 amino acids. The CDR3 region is CASSPGYALNPYGYTF. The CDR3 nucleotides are TGTGCCAGCAGCCCAGGTTACGCCCTGAACCCATATGGCTACACCTTC.

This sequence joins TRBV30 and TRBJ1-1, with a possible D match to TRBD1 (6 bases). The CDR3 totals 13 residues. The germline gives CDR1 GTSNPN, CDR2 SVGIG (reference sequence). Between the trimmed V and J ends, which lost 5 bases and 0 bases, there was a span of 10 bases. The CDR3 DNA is TGTGCCTGGCAAGGACAGTTGAACACTGAAGCTTTCTTT. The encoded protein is CAWQGQLNTEAFF.

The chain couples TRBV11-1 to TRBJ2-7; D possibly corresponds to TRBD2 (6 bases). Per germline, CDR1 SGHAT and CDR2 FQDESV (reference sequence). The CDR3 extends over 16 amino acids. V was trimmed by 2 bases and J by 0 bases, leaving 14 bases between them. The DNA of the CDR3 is TGTGCCAGCAGCTTATTTTTGCGGGAAAACTCCTACGAGCAGTACTTC. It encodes CASSLFLRENSYEQYF.

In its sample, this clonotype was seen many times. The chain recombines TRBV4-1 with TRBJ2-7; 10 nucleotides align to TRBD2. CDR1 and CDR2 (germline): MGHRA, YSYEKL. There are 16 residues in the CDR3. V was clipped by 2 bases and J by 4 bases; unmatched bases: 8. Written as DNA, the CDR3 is TGCGCCAGCAGCCAAATTGGACTAGCGGTTAGTTACGAGCAGTACTTC. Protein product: CASSQIGLAVSYEQYF.

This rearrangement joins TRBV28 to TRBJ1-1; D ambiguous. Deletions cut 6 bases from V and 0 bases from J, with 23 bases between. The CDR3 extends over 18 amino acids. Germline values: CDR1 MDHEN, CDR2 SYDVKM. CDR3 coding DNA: TGTGCCAGCAGCCCAACCACTCTGAAGCTGACGATGAACACTGAAGCTTTCTTT. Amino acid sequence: CASSPTTLKLTMNTEAFF.

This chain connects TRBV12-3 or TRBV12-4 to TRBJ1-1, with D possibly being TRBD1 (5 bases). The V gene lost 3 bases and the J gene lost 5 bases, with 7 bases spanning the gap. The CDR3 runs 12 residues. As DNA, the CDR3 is TGTGCCAGCAGTTTGGACATGACTGAAGCTTTCTTT. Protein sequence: CASSLDMTEAFF.

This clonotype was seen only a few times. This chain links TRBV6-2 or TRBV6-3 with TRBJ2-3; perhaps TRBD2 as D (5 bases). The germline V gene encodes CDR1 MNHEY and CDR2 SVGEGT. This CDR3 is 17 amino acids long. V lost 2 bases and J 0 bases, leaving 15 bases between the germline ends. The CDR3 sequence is CASSYNGGSTSTDTQYF. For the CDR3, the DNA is TGTGCCAGCAGTTACAACGGCGGGTCTACTAGCACAGATACGCAGTATTTT.

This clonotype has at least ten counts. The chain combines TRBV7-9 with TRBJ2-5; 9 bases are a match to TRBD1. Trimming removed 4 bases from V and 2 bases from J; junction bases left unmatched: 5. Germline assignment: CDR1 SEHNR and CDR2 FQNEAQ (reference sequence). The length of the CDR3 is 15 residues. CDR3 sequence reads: CASSYPGTGQETQYF. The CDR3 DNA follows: TGTGCCAGCAGCTACCCCGGGACAGGGCAAGAGACCCAGTACTTC.

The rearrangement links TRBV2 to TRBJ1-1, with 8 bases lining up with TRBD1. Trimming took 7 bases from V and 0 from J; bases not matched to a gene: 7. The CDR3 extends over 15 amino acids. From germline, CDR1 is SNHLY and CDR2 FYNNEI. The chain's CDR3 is CASKSTGALNTEAFF. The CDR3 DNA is TGTGCCAGCAAATCGACAGGGGCGTTGAACACTGAAGCTTTCTTT.

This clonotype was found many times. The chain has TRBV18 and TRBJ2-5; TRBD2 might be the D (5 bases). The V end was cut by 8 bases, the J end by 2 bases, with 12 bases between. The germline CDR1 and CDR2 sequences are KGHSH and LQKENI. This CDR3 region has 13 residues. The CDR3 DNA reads TGTGCCAGCGCCCCGGGGAATCAAGAGACCCAGTACTTC. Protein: CASAPGNQETQYF.

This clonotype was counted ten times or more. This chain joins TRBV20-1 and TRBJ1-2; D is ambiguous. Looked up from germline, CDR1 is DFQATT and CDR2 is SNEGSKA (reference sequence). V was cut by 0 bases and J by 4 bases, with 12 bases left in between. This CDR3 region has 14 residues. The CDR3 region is CSARDKGRLYGYTF. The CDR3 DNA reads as TGCAGTGCTAGAGATAAGGGCCGGCTCTATGGCTACACCTTC.

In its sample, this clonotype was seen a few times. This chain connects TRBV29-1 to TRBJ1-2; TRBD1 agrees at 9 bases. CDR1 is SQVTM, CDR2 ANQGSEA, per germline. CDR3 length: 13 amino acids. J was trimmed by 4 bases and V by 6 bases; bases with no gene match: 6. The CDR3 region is CSVRQGGSYGYTF. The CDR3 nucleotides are TGCAGCGTGCGACAGGGGGGCAGCTATGGCTACACCTTC.

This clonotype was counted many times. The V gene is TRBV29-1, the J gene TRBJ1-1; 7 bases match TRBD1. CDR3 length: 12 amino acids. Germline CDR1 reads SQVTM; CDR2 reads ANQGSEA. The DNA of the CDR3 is TGCGGGGGACAGCCCGATGGAGGGGCAGCTTTCTTT. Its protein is CGGQPDGGAAFF.

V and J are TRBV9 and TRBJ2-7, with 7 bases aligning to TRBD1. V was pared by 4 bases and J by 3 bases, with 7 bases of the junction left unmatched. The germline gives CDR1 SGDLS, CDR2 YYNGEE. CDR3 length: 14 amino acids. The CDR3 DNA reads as TGTGCCAGCAGCCCAGGGGGACAGAACTACGAGCAGTACTTC. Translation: CASSPGGQNYEQYF.

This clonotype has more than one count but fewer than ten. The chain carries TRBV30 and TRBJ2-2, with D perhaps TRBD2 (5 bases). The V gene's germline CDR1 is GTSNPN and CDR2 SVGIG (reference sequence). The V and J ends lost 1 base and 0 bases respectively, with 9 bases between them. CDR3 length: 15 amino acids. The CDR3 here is CAWSGGLANTGELFF. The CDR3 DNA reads TGTGCCTGGAGTGGAGGACTCGCGAACACCGGGGAGCTGTTTTTT.

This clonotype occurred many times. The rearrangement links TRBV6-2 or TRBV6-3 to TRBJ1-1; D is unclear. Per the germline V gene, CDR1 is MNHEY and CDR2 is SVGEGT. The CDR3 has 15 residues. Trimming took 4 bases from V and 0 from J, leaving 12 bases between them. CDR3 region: CASSLIQHMNTEAFF. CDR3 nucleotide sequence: TGTGCCAGCAGTTTGATACAGCATATGAACACTGAAGCTTTCTTT.

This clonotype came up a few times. CDR3 amino acids: CASSVGPGQGLLRGELFF. For the CDR3, the DNA is TGTGCCAGCAGCGTAGGTCCGGGACAGGGACTCCTCCGTGGGGAGCTGTTTTTT. V gene TRBV9 combines with J gene TRBJ2-2; 9 nucleotides agree with TRBD1. Germline V gene sequence: CDR1 SGDLS, CDR2 YYNGEE. The length of the CDR3 is 18 residues. The V gene end was trimmed by 0 bases and the J gene end by 8 bases; junction bases not matched to a gene: 14.

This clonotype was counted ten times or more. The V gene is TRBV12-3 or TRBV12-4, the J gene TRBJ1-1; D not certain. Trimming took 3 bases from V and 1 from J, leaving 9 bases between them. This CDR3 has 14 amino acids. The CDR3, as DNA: TGTGCCAGCAGTTTCTCCGAAAAGAACACTGAAGCTTTCTTT. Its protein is CASSFSEKNTEAFF.

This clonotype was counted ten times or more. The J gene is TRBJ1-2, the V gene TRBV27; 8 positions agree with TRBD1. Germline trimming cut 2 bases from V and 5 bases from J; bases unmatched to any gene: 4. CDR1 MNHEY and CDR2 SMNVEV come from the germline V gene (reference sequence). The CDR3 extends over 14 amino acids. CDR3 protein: CASSLTGGFYGYTF. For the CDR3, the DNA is TGTGCCAGCAGTTTAACAGGGGGATTTTATGGCTACACCTTC.

The CDR3 spells CATSSRLAQSEQYF. In DNA, the CDR3 is TGTGCCACCAGCAGCCGACTAGCGCAAAGCGAGCAGTACTTC. The chain joins TRBV15 to TRBJ2-7; TRBD2 matches 8 bases. V lost 3 bases to trimming and J lost 6 bases; unmatched junction nucleotides: 7. The germline gives CDR1 LNHNV, CDR2 YYDKDF (reference sequence). This CDR3 region has 14 residues.

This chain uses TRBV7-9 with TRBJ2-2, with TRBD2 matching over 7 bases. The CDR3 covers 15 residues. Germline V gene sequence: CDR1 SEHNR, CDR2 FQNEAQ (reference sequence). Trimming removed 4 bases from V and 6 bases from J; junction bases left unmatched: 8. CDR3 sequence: CASSSGGLMAGELFF. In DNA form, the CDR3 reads TGTGCCAGCAGCTCGGGGGGACTGATGGCCGGGGAGCTGTTTTTT. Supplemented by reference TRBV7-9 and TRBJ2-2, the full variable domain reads DTGVSQNPRHKITKRGQNVTFRCDPISEHNRLYWYRQTLGQGPEFLTYFQNEAQLEKSRLLSDRFSAERPKGSFSTLEIQRTEQGDSAMYLCASSSGGLMAGELFFGEGSRLTVL.

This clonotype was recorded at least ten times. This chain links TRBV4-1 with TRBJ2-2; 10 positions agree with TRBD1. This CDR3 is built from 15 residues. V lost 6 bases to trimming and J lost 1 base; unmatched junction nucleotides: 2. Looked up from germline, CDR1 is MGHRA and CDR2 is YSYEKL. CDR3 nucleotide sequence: TGCGCCAGCAGGTGGACAGGGGGGAACACCGGGGAGCTGTTTTTT. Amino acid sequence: CASRWTGGNTGELFF.

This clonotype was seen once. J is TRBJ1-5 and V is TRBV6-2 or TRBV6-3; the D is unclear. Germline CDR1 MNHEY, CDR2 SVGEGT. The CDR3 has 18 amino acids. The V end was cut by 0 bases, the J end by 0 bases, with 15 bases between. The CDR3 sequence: CASSYSGSTSYSNQPQHF. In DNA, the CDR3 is TGTGCCAGCAGTTACTCAGGGTCGACAAGCTATAGCAATCAGCCCCAGCATTTT.